This TCR beta chain stems from a study of beta chain features in type 1 diabetes. General observations from the study: The study found that naive, central memory and Treg TCRB repertoires appeared more similar in patients than in healthy donors. Moderately but significantly shorter TCRB CDR3s were found in Type 1 diabetes patients in all four CD4+ subsets. PCR might favor shorter templates, equally in patients and controls.

V was trimmed by 0 bases and J by 4 bases, leaving 12 bases between them. There are 14 residues in the CDR3. CDR1 and CDR2 from the germline V gene are GTSNPN and SVGIG (reference sequence). This clone was seen a few times. Its matching antigen is unknown. The isolated RNA, all of it, was reverse transcribed, so expressed TCRB transcripts were what got sequenced. Clones were read by immunoSEQ multiplex PCR, and TCRdb kept only the in-frame ones, dropping some. The data show about 160,000 clones, 6.5% to 8.5% seen once. The receptor was derived from a woman aged 18-35 years with type 1 diabetes. Sequencing was carried out using central memory CD4+ T cells from blood. V gene TRBV30 combines with J gene TRBJ2-5, with D perhaps matching TRBD2 (6 bases). As DNA, the CDR3 is TGTGCCTGGAGTGTACTTTCGGGAGCAGAGACCCAGTACTTC. Translated: CAWSVLSGAETQYF.